This entry lists 16 T cell receptor beta chains sequenced from one sample in a study of T cell changes during pregnancy in multiple sclerosis (dated by TCRdb to about 2019). The library was built by means of the immunoSEQ multiplex PCR assay. TCRdb mirrors the immuneACCESS table, restricted to in-frame sequences. Some clones are absent from its copies; in checked studies, under half trace to an unresolved V gene, and the reason for the others is unknown. Here the sample has approximately 51,000 clones; 93% occur a single time. The biggest ten clones account for around 2% of the sample. Sample: peripheral blood, taken in the second trimester of pregnancy. These receptors all stem from a female donor with multiple sclerosis, enrolled in a pregnancy study.

The chain employs TRBV2 and TRBJ2-7; TRBD1 matches at 10 bases. The germline CDR1 and CDR2 sequences are SNHLY and FYNNEI. This CDR3 contains 14 residues. The J segment lost 4 bases and the V segment lost 6 bases, leaving 6 bases of the junction unmatched. This chain's CDR3 is CASRKGTGEYEQYF. The CDR3 DNA reads TGTGCCAGCAGGAAAGGGACAGGGGAATACGAGCAGTACTTC.

V is TRBV7-9 and J is TRBJ2-3; the match to TRBD1 covers 9 bases. V dropped 4 bases and J dropped 5; count of bases not matched to a gene: 7. The CDR3 spans 15 residues. Germline CDR1 SEHNR, CDR2 FQNEAQ (reference sequence). The CDR3 DNA reads as TGTGCCAGCAGCTCGACAGGGGGTGCCTTAGATACGCAGTATTTT. This translates into CASSSTGGALDTQYF.

V is TRBV6-5 and J is TRBJ2-7, with 10 bases aligning to TRBD2. J was trimmed by 6 bases and V by 7 bases; bases with no gene match: 6. Germline values: CDR1 MNHEY, CDR2 SVGAGI. The CDR3 consists of 13 residues. The CDR3 reads CASTTAGGGEQYF. DNA for the CDR3: TGTGCCAGCACGACAGCGGGAGGGGGCGAGCAGTACTTC.

The genes are TRBV18 and TRBJ2-1; no firm D call. The germline V and J ends were trimmed by 1 base and 9 bases, with 7 bases remaining between them. Germline V gene data show CDR1 as KGHSH and CDR2 as LQKENI. This CDR3 has 12 residues. CDR3: CASSPLAGEQFF. CDR3 nucleotides: TGTGCCAGCTCACCACTTGCCGGTGAGCAGTTCTTC.

This clone was seen a single time. V is TRBV6-4 and J is TRBJ2-1, with 8 positions matching TRBD2. Germline V gene sequence: CDR1 MRHNA, CDR2 SNTAGT. V shed 6 bases, J shed 9 bases, and the junction held 13 bases outside the gene matches. This CDR3 region has 15 residues. CDR3 sequence (DNA): TGTGCCAGCAGCGAAAACAGCGGGGGTACCCGTGAGCAGTTCTTC. This gives the protein CASSENSGGTREQFF.

The chain recombines TRBV2 with TRBJ1-2; the D is unclear. Germline assignment: CDR1 SNHLY and CDR2 FYNNEI. The CDR3 is 14 residues long. Trimming removed 6 bases at V and 3 bases at J, with 14 bases between. The CDR3 here is CASRPLTDYYGYTF. The CDR3 coding sequence is TGTGCCAGCAGACCCCTCACAGATTACTATGGCTACACCTTC.

A word on this clone: At the DNA level, this CDR3 is encoded by other sequences in the same sample as well. V usage is TRBV5-1 and J usage is TRBJ2-5, with D maybe TRBD1 (6 bases). Trimming took off 2 bases at V and 2 bases at J, with 13 bases between the two ends. CDR1 and CDR2 from the germline V gene are SGHRS and YFSETQ. The length of the CDR3 is 15 residues. The CDR3 DNA follows: TGCGCCAGCAGCTTTGGGGGCAGGGGACAAGAGACCCAGTACTTC. The encoded protein is CASSFGGRGQETQYF.

This clone has a single count. The chain joins TRBV5-1 to TRBJ1-2, with a weak D call TRBD1 (5 bases). This CDR3 is 13 amino acids long. Trimming left V 4 bases short and J 8 bases short, with 15 bases between. CDR1 SGHRS and CDR2 YFSETQ come from the germline V gene. The CDR3 DNA reads as TGCGCCAGCAGCCCGGCGGGGGTGGACGGCTACACCTTC. This gives the protein CASSPAGVDGYTF.

This chain links TRBV19 with TRBJ2-1, with D maybe TRBD1 (6 bases). Germline assignment: CDR1 LNHDA and CDR2 SQIVND (reference sequence). V was shortened by 4 bases and J by 8 bases, with 15 bases between the two germline ends. The CDR3 length is 14 residues. The CDR3 here is CASSNRANSDEQFF. In nucleotides, the CDR3 is TGTGCCAGTAGTAACAGGGCTAACTCGGATGAGCAGTTCTTC.

This chain joins TRBV27 and TRBJ2-6; possibly TRBD1 for D (5 bases). Germline CDR1 is MNHEY and CDR2 is SMNVEV (reference sequence). The CDR3 loop spans 17 amino acids. Trimming shortened V by 5 bases and J by 0 bases, and 14 bases separated the two germline ends. For the CDR3, the DNA is TGTGCCAGCAGTGGCAGGGTCAGCAGCTCTGGGGCCAACGTCCTGACTTTC. This sequence encodes CASSGRVSSSGANVLTF.

The chain is built from TRBV5-4 and TRBJ1-3; 7 nucleotides match TRBD1. This CDR3 region has 16 residues. In germline, CDR1 is SGHNT, CDR2 YYREEE (reference sequence). Losses at the gene ends were 4 bases for V and 2 bases for J; bases not matched to a gene: 9. CDR3 protein: CASSARGSPAGNTIYF. In nucleotides, the CDR3 is TGTGCCAGCAGCGCCAGGGGGTCCCCGGCTGGAAACACCATATATTTT. Full variable domain (rest looked up from reference TRBV5-4 and TRBJ1-3): ETGVTQSPTHLIKTRGQQVTLRCSSQSGHNTVSWYQQALGQGPQFIFQYYREEENGRGNFPPRFSGLQFPNYSSELNVNALELDDSALYLCASSARGSPAGNTIYFGEGSWLTVV.

This clone appeared once. The chain joins TRBV7-3 to TRBJ2-1, with D perhaps TRBD2 (5 bases). Germline-derived CDR1 and CDR2 are SGHTA and FQGTGA. V lost 5 bases, J lost 0 bases, and 11 bases lay in between. This CDR3 contains 15 residues. CDR3 sequence (DNA): TGTGCCAGCAGCCAAATAGCGAACTCCTACAATGAGCAGTTCTTC. It specifies CASSQIANSYNEQFF.

The genes are TRBV15 and TRBJ2-5, with D possibly being TRBD2 (5 bases). This CDR3 region has 14 residues. The germline gives CDR1 LNHNV, CDR2 YYDKDF (reference sequence). V shed 4 bases and J shed 5 bases, with 14 bases lying between them. This CDR3 is CATSTVLGEETQYF. CDR3 nucleotide sequence: TGTGCCACCAGCACCGTCCTGGGAGAGGAGACCCAGTACTTC.

The chain employs TRBV6-5 and TRBJ2-6; D uncertain. Trimming took off 2 bases at V and 11 bases at J, with 16 bases between the two ends. CDR1 MNHEY and CDR2 SVGAGI come from the germline V gene. This CDR3 is 15 amino acids long. CDR3 bases: TGTGCCAGCAGTTACGAGGTTGTCCCTGCCGACGTCCTGACTTTC. It encodes CASSYEVVPADVLTF.

This clone was observed a single time. The chain combines TRBV7-9 with TRBJ2-5, with 11 bases that match TRBD2. V shed 2 bases, J shed 2 bases, and the junction held 10 bases outside the gene matches. CDR1 SEHNR and CDR2 FQNEAQ come from the germline V gene (reference sequence). This CDR3 comprises 18 residues. DNA for the CDR3: TGTGCCAGCAGCTTACCGACTAGCGGGGTGTGGGGACAAGAGACCCAGTACTTC. Translating it yields CASSLPTSGVWGQETQYF. Together with reference TRBV7-9 and TRBJ2-5, the CDR3 gives the full variable domain: DTGVSQNPRHKITKRGQNVTFRCDPISEHNRLYWYRQTLGQGPEFLTYFQNEAQLEKSRLLSDRFSAERPKGSFSTLEIQRTEQGDSAMYLCASSLPTSGVWGQETQYFGPGTRLLVL.

V is TRBV7-2 and J is TRBJ2-1, with 7 bases identical to TRBD2. Trimming took 2 bases from V and 10 from J; bases not matched to a gene: 5. Germline CDR1 and CDR2: SGHTA and FQGNSA. The CDR3 consists of 13 residues. The CDR3 sequence is CASSLLSGIEQFF. For the CDR3, the DNA is TGTGCCAGCAGCTTATTAAGCGGGATAGAGCAGTTCTTC. The variable domain in full, with the rest retrieved from reference TRBV7-2 and TRBJ2-1, is GAGVSQSPSNKVTEKGKDVELRCDPISGHTALYWYRQSLGQGLEFLIYFQGNSAPDKSGLPSDRFSAERTGGSVSTLTIQRTQQEDSAVYLCASSLLSGIEQFFGPGTRLTVL.